Below, one T cell receptor beta chain is given with its context. The antigen is not known. Following culture for nine to ten days, CD4+ T cells were isolated. All vaccine recipients tested negative for nucleocapsid antibodies and had never contracted SARS-CoV-2 infection. This sample stems from a study of vaccination effects on CD4 cells after COVID-19. Study-level points and caveats: Clones from infection and from vaccination both contracted markedly late after vaccination.

The germline V and J ends were trimmed by 2 bases and 0 bases, with 10 bases remaining between them. This CDR3 has 16 residues. CDR1 and CDR2 (germline): MNHEY, SVGAGI. The table came from immunoSEQ multiplex PCR; TCRdb's copy has only in-frame clones and leaves some out. The table shows 40,000 or so clones, with about four fifths occurring only once. V is TRBV6-5 and J is TRBJ1-4; no clear D. The source material was CD4+ T cells from PBMCs cultured without peptide, sampled before COVID-19 vaccination. The sequence was obtained from a human donor who received a COVID-19 vaccine. CDR3 amino acids: CASSYRGGATNEKLFF. The CDR3 nucleotides are TGTGCCAGCAGTTACCGTGGTGGTGCAACTAATGAAAAACTGTTTTTT.